These 31 T cell receptor beta chains came from one sample sequenced in a study of shared clonotypes between healthy human individuals. Naive-designated CD8 cells lacked CD45RO, were positively enriched for CCR7, and omitted terminally differentiated effector memory CD45RA+ cells. TCRdb's copy holds only in-frame clones and misses some; the assay was immunoSEQ multiplex PCR. This table holds millions of clones, about 95% found once. What was sequenced was naive CD8+ T cells sorted from blood. The receptors come from a man between 18 and 35 years old in good health.

The CDR3 sequence: CASSADGSHYNEQFF. The CDR3 DNA sequence: TGTGCCAGCAGTGCGGACGGGAGTCACTACAATGAGCAGTTCTTC. The rearrangement links TRBV6-4 to TRBJ2-1, with a tentative D call TRBD2 (6 bases). Germline assignment: CDR1 MRHNA and CDR2 SNTAGT. The ends were cut back, 4 bases at V and 3 bases at J, with 13 bases in the middle. The CDR3 loop spans 15 amino acids.

The V call is TRBV13, the J call TRBJ1-5; D might be TRBD1 (5 bases). The CDR3 consists of 16 residues. V lost 0 bases, J lost 2 bases, and 11 bases lay in between. Per the germline V gene, CDR1 is PRHDT and CDR2 is FYEKMQ (reference sequence). The CDR3 sequence: CASSLGGIGGNQPQHF. CDR3 sequence (DNA): TGTGCCAGCAGCTTAGGCGGCATAGGGGGCAATCAGCCCCAGCATTTT.

The chain has TRBV30 and TRBJ2-7; a possible D gene is TRBD1 (5 bases). The germline gives CDR1 GTSNPN, CDR2 SVGIG (reference sequence). This CDR3 has 12 residues. V shed 1 base and J shed 3 bases, with 7 bases lying between them. The CDR3 nucleotides are TGTGCCTGGAGTGACGACAGCTACGAGCAGTACTTC. It specifies CAWSDDSYEQYF.

J is TRBJ2-1 and V is TRBV27; 12 bases are a match to TRBD2. The germline CDR1 and CDR2 sequences are MNHEY and SMNVEV (reference sequence). Unmatched junction bases numbered 5, after V lost 4 bases and J lost 7 bases. The CDR3 spans 15 residues. This chain's CDR3 is CASSSLAGGENEQFF. CDR3 in DNA: TGTGCCAGCAGTTCCCTAGCGGGAGGGGAGAATGAGCAGTTCTTC.

This rearrangement joins TRBV30 to TRBJ2-3; 8 nucleotides match TRBD1. The CDR3 totals 13 residues. Trimming at V came to 4 bases and at J to 6 bases, leaving 6 bases not matched to a gene. Looked up from germline, CDR1 is GTSNPN and CDR2 is SVGIG (reference sequence). DNA for the CDR3: TGTGCCTGGAACAGGGGGTATCCGGATACGCAGTATTTT. Protein: CAWNRGYPDTQYF.

J is TRBJ1-5 and V is TRBV28, with D perhaps matching TRBD1 (6 bases). V was pared by 6 bases and J by 0 bases, with 12 bases between. This CDR3 spans 15 amino acids. Germline CDR1 reads MDHEN; CDR2 reads SYDVKM. The CDR3, as DNA: TGTGCCAGCAGCAATGACAGGAATAGCAATCAGCCCCAGCATTTT. Protein: CASSNDRNSNQPQHF. Using reference TRBV28 and TRBJ1-5 for the parts outside the CDR3, the full variable domain is DVKVTQSSRYLVKRTGEKVFLECVQDMDHENMFWYRQDPGLGLRLIYFSYDVKMKEKGDIPEGYSVSREKKERFSLILESASTNQTSMYLCASSNDRNSNQPQHFGDGTRLSIL.

V and J are TRBV28 and TRBJ2-7; 9 bases fit TRBD1. The length of the CDR3 is 13 residues. Per germline, CDR1 MDHEN and CDR2 SYDVKM. V lost 3 bases and J lost 7; bases outside the gene matches: 4. CDR3 DNA sequence: TGTGCCAGCAGTTTTACAGGGGGCAGTGAGCAGTACTTC. It encodes CASSFTGGSEQYF.

This sequence joins TRBV27 and TRBJ1-2, with a possible D match to TRBD1 (5 bases). This CDR3 has 15 residues. V lost 3 bases and J lost 0, with 11 bases in between. Per germline, CDR1 MNHEY and CDR2 SMNVEV (reference sequence). The CDR3 DNA reads as TGTGCCAGCAGTTTTTCGGGGGATACTAACTATGGCTACACCTTC. Amino acid sequence: CASSFSGDTNYGYTF.

The chain has TRBV5-4 and TRBJ1-1; no clear D. There are 14 residues in the CDR3. Germline V gives CDR1 SGHNT, CDR2 YYREEE (reference sequence). V lost 0 bases and J 4 bases, leaving 10 bases between the germline ends. Written as DNA, the CDR3 is TGTGCCAGCAGCTTGGCGGCCATTCCCACTGAAGCTTTCTTT. The encoded protein is CASSLAAIPTEAFF. The complete variable domain, with remaining parts taken from reference TRBV5-4 and TRBJ1-1, reads ETGVTQSPTHLIKTRGQQVTLRCSSQSGHNTVSWYQQALGQGPQFIFQYYREEENGRGNFPPRFSGLQFPNYSSELNVNALELDDSALYLCASSLAAIPTEAFFGQGTRLTVV.

J is TRBJ1-2 and V is TRBV25-1, with 8 nucleotides matching TRBD1. In germline, CDR1 is MGHDK, CDR2 SYGVNS. CDR3 length: 13 residues. The V segment lost 8 bases and the J segment 6 bases; nucleotides outside the gene matches: 8. The CDR3 DNA reads TGTGCCAGCCGCATGTCAGGGGGCGATGGCTACACCTTC. Translating gives CASRMSGGDGYTF.

The chain is built from TRBV5-5 and TRBJ2-2; the D call may be TRBD1 or TRBD2 (5 bases each). The CDR3 has 13 residues. The V gene's germline CDR1 is SGHKS and CDR2 YYEKEE (reference sequence). The V end lost 9 bases, the J end lost 0 bases, and 9 bases lay between the germline ends. CDR3 protein: CATLGPNTGELFF. The CDR3 coding sequence is TGTGCCACCTTGGGACCGAACACCGGGGAGCTGTTTTTT. Drawing the rest from reference TRBV5-5 and TRBJ2-2, the complete variable domain is DAGVTQSPTHLIKTRGQQVTLRCSPISGHKSVSWYQQVLGQGPQFIFQYYEKEERGRGNFPDRFSARQFPNYSSELNVNALLLGDSALYLCATLGPNTGELFFGEGSRLTVL.

The chain links TRBV7-9 to TRBJ2-3, with 7 bases that match TRBD1. Per the germline V gene, CDR1 is SEHNR and CDR2 is FQNEAQ (reference sequence). The CDR3 extends over 18 amino acids. With 5 bases clipped from V and 5 bases from J, the junction kept 19 bases outside the gene matches. The CDR3 region is CASSPSRGQAKGRDTQYF. In DNA, the CDR3 is TGTGCCAGCAGCCCCAGCAGAGGACAGGCAAAAGGACGAGATACGCAGTATTTT. Based on the CDR3 plus reference TRBV7-9 and TRBJ2-3, the full variable domain is DTGVSQNPRHKITKRGQNVTFRCDPISEHNRLYWYRQTLGQGPEFLTYFQNEAQLEKSRLLSDRFSAERPKGSFSTLEIQRTEQGDSAMYLCASSPSRGQAKGRDTQYFGPGTRLTVL.

The rearrangement links TRBV19 to TRBJ1-5; D may be TRBD1 (5 bases). The length of the CDR3 is 16 residues. Trimming took 3 bases from V and 1 from J, leaving 13 bases between them. Germline V CDR1 and CDR2: LNHDA, SQIVND (reference sequence). As DNA, the CDR3 is TGTGCCAGTAGTATCTCCGACAGTCGGAGCAATCAGCCCCAGCATTTT. Translated: CASSISDSRSNQPQHF.

The genes are TRBV6-5 and TRBJ2-5, with 12 positions matching TRBD2. Trimming took 7 bases from V and 2 from J; bases not matched to a gene: 5. The CDR3 contains 15 residues. Germline values: CDR1 MNHEY, CDR2 SVGAGI. As DNA, the CDR3 is TGTGCCAGCAAGCGGACTAGCGGGGTGCAAGAGACCCAGTACTTC. This translates into CASKRTSGVQETQYF.

J is TRBJ2-7 and V is TRBV5-4; the match to TRBD1 covers 7 bases. The CDR3 consists of 16 residues. V lost 6 bases, J lost 3 bases, and 15 bases stayed unmatched. The germline V gene has CDR1 SGHNT and CDR2 YYREEE (reference sequence). CDR3 nucleotide sequence: TGTGCCAGCACCTTTCGAGGGGGCGCGATTAGCTACGAGCAGTACTTC. Protein sequence: CASTFRGGAISYEQYF.

This clone appeared a single time. The chain is built from TRBV29-1 and TRBJ2-1, with a tentative D call TRBD1 (5 bases). Germline V gene lookup returns CDR1 SQVTM and CDR2 ANQGSEA. The CDR3 has 12 residues. V dropped 2 bases and J dropped 10 bases, with 12 bases sitting between them. CDR3 protein: CSVESQGWEQFF. The CDR3 DNA follows: TGCAGCGTTGAATCTCAGGGATGGGAGCAGTTCTTC.

Comments on this clone: This specimen includes other DNA sequences encoding the same CDR3. The CDR3 sequence is CASRENTEAFF. The CDR3 DNA reads as TGCGCCAGCAGGGAGAACACTGAAGCTTTCTTT. This rearrangement joins TRBV10-2 to TRBJ1-1, with D unclear. With 6 bases removed from V and 1 base from J, the gap between germline ends came to 3 bases. Germline CDR1 and CDR2: WSHSY and SAAADI. The CDR3 contains 11 residues.

The CDR3 nucleotides are TGTGCCAGCAGCGTGGGGACAGGGCCAGAGAACACTGAAGCTTTCTTT. This codes for CASSVGTGPENTEAFF. This chain connects TRBV9 to TRBJ1-1; 9 positions match TRBD1. V lost 2 bases and J lost 1; bases outside the gene matches: 6. The CDR3 has 16 residues. CDR1 and CDR2 (germline): SGDLS, YYNGEE.

The chain employs TRBV18 and TRBJ1-5; 10 bases align to TRBD1. With 8 bases clipped from V and 6 bases from J, the junction kept 7 bases outside the gene matches. The CDR3 sequence is 14 residues long. Germline V CDR1 and CDR2: KGHSH, LQKENI. The CDR3 coding sequence is TGTGCCAGCCAGACAGGGGGCGGTATTCAGCCCCAGCATTTT. Translation: CASQTGGGIQPQHF.

The chain combines TRBV13 with TRBJ2-3; weak D call: TRBD2 (5 bases). Between the trimmed V and J ends, which lost 5 bases and 3 bases, there was a span of 12 bases. From germline, CDR1 is PRHDT and CDR2 FYEKMQ (reference sequence). This CDR3 contains 14 residues. The CDR3 region has the DNA TGTGCCAGCAGCGAATGGGGAGTGACAGATACGCAGTATTTT. It yields the protein CASSEWGVTDTQYF. The whole variable domain, filled in from reference TRBV13 and TRBJ2-3, reads AAGVIQSPRHLIKEKRETATLKCYPIPRHDTVYWYQQGPGQDPQFLISFYEKMQSDKGSIPDRFSAQQFSDYHSELNMSSLELGDSALYFCASSEWGVTDTQYFGPGTRLTVL.

The rearrangement joins TRBV7-9 to TRBJ2-1; TRBD2 matches 11 bases. The CDR3 has 19 residues. J was trimmed by 0 bases and V by 5 bases; bases with no gene match: 12. Germline CDR1 is SEHNR and CDR2 is FQNEAQ (reference sequence). Written as DNA, the CDR3 is TGTGCCAGCAGCGGACCCGGGACTAGCGGCCCTAACTCCTACAATGAGCAGTTCTTC. Amino acid sequence: CASSGPGTSGPNSYNEQFF.

The chain couples TRBV5-1 to TRBJ1-2; 10 bases match TRBD1. The CDR3 runs to 16 residues. J was trimmed by 13 bases and V by 0 bases; bases with no gene match: 15. Germline CDR1 and CDR2: SGHRS and YFSETQ. CDR3 bases: TGCGCCAGCAGCTTGGAAGTCCGGGACAGGGGATCGATAGGCACCTTC. Encoded protein: CASSLEVRDRGSIGTF.

A note on this clone: Other DNA sequences in the sample encode the same CDR3. The chain combines TRBV9 with TRBJ2-7; TRBD1 matches at 8 bases. J lost 3 bases, V lost 3 bases, and 2 bases had no gene match. Germline loops: CDR1 SGDLS, CDR2 YYNGEE. The CDR3 runs 13 residues. The CDR3, as DNA: TGTGCCAGCAGCGAGGGGACAGGCTACGAGCAGTACTTC. It translates to CASSEGTGYEQYF.

V usage is TRBV27 and J usage is TRBJ1-5, with TRBD1 matching over 8 bases. The CDR3 totals 14 residues. Germline V gene sequence: CDR1 MNHEY, CDR2 SMNVEV (reference sequence). After removal of 6 bases from V and 6 bases from J, the junction contained 7 bases not matched to a gene. The CDR3 here is CASSTQGAGQPQHF. CDR3 nucleotides: TGTGCCAGCAGCACCCAGGGGGCCGGTCAGCCCCAGCATTTT.

The gene calls are TRBV2 and TRBJ1-4; 9 nucleotides align to TRBD1. With 4 bases clipped from V and 6 bases from J, the junction kept 9 bases outside the gene matches. There are 16 residues in the CDR3. Germline loops: CDR1 SNHLY, CDR2 FYNNEI. The CDR3: CASSAGQGPFYEKLFF. The CDR3 DNA sequence: TGTGCCAGCAGTGCGGGACAGGGCCCTTTTTATGAAAAACTGTTTTTT.

The J gene is TRBJ1-5, the V gene TRBV10-2; D is possibly TRBD1 (5 bases). The germline V and J ends were trimmed by 3 bases and 0 bases, with 6 bases remaining between them. Germline-derived CDR1 and CDR2 are WSHSY and SAAADI. This CDR3 is 14 amino acids long. CDR3 loop: CASSDGTSNQPQHF. Here the CDR3 DNA reads TGCGCCAGCAGTGATGGGACTAGCAATCAGCCCCAGCATTTT.

Concerning this clone: Different DNA sequences within this sample yield the same CDR3. The chain employs TRBV18 and TRBJ2-5; D uncertain. The CDR3 is made up of 13 amino acids. Germline CDR1 is KGHSH and CDR2 is LQKENI. V was shortened by 2 bases and J by 2 bases, with 6 bases between the two germline ends. The CDR3 DNA sequence: TGTGCCAGCTCACCAGGCGGTCAAGAGACCCAGTACTTC. Its protein is CASSPGGQETQYF.

Points on this clone: Other nucleotide sequences in the sample specify the same CDR3. This chain links TRBV4-1 with TRBJ2-1; 7 bases are shared with TRBD2. The CDR3 totals 13 residues. From germline, CDR1 is MGHRA and CDR2 YSYEKL. V was pared by 1 base and J by 7 bases, with 1 base of the junction left unmatched. CDR3 region: CASSQAGGNEQFF. The CDR3 bases are TGCGCCAGCAGCCAAGCGGGAGGTAATGAGCAGTTCTTC.

The genes are TRBV13 and TRBJ1-5; D gene ambiguous. Trimming pared 2 bases from V and 4 bases from J, leaving 6 bases between. From germline, CDR1 is PRHDT and CDR2 FYEKMQ (reference sequence). The CDR3 has 13 amino acids. The chain's CDR3 is CASSLHRNQPQHF. CDR3 nucleotide sequence: TGTGCCAGCAGCTTACATCGAAATCAGCCCCAGCATTTT. Full variable domain (outside the CDR3, taken from reference TRBV13 and TRBJ1-5): AAGVIQSPRHLIKEKRETATLKCYPIPRHDTVYWYQQGPGQDPQFLISFYEKMQSDKGSIPDRFSAQQFSDYHSELNMSSLELGDSALYFCASSLHRNQPQHFGDGTRLSIL.

The chain employs TRBV9 and TRBJ2-1; D remains ambiguous. Germline values: CDR1 SGDLS, CDR2 YYNGEE. Deletions cut 3 bases from V and 4 bases from J, with 8 bases between. This CDR3 is 13 amino acids long. CDR3 loop: CASSGPSYNEQFF. The CDR3 bases are TGTGCCAGCAGCGGCCCCTCGTACAATGAGCAGTTCTTC.

This rearrangement joins TRBV6-6 to TRBJ2-7; 12 nucleotides agree with TRBD2. The CDR3 length is 16 residues. Trimming at V came to 2 bases and at J to 2 bases, leaving 4 bases not matched to a gene. The germline gives CDR1 MNHNY, CDR2 SVGAGI (reference sequence). The CDR3 loop reads CASSYQLAGGAYEQYF. The CDR3 DNA reads TGTGCCAGCAGTTACCAACTAGCGGGGGGAGCCTACGAGCAGTACTTC.